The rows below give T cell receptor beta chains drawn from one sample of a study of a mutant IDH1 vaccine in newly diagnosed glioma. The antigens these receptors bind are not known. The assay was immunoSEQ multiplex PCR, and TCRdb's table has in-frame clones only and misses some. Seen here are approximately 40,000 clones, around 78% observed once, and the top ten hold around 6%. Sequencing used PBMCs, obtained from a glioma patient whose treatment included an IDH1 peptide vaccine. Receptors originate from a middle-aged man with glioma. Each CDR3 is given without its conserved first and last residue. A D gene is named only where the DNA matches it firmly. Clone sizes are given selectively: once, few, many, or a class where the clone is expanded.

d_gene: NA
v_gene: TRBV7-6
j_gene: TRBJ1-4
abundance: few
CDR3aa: ASGREGEKLF

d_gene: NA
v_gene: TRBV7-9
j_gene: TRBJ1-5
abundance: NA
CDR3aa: ATSADTDYSNQPQH

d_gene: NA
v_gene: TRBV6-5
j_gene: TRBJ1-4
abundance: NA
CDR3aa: ASSLATNEKLF

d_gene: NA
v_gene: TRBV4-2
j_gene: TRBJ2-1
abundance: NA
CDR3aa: ASSQGFGYNEQF

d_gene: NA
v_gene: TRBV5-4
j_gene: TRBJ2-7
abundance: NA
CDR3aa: ASSPRVNSYEQY

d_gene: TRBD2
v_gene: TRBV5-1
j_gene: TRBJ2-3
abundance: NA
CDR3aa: ASSGGSTDTQY

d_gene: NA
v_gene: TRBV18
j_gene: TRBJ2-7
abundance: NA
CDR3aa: ASSPWDGTSYEQY

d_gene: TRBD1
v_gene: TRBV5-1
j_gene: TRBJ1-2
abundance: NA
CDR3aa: ASSSNPGTGSI

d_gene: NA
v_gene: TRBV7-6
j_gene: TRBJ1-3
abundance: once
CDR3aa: ASSPQGGNTIY

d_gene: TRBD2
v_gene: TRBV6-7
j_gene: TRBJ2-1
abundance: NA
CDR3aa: ASRVGTSGGGEQF

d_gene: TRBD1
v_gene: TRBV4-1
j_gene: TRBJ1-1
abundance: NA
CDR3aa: ASSQDSQGGGNTEAF

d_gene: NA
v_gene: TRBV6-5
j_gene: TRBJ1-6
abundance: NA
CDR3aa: ASSYIFDNSPLH

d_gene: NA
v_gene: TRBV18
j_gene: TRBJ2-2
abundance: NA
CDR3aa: ASSPMGLDITGELF

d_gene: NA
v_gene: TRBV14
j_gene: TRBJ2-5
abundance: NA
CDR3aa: ASSQDQGREY

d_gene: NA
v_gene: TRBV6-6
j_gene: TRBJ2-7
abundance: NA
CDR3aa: ASSYGSAQGYEQY

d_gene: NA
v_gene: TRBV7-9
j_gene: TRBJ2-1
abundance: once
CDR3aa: ASSFETPLDEQF

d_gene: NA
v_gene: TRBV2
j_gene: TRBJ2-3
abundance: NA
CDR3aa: ASSQEATDTQY

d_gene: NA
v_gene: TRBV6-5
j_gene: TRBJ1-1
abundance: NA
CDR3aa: ASSRAWAENTEAF

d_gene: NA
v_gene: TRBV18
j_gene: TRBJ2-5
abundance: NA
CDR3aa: ASSPFDGAQETQY

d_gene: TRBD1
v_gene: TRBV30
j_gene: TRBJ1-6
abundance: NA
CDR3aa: AWDETGGSSPLH

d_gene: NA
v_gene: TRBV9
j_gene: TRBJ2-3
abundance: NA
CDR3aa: ASSVVGRSTDTQY

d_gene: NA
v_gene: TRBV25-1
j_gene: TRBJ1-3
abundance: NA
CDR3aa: ASGLGARDTIY

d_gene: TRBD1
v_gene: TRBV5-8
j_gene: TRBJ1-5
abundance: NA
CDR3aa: ASSAGQISNQPQH

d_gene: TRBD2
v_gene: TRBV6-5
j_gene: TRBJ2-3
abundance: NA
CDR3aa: ASSFSGGTGTQY

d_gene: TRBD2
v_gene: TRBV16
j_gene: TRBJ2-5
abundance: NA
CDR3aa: ASREILAGYQETQY

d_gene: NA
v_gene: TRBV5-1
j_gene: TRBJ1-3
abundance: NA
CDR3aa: ASSSDTSGNTIY

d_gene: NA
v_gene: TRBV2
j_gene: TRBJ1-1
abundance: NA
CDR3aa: ASSEGGHTEAF

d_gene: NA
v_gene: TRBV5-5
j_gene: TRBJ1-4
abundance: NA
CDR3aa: ASSLAWVLRGEKLF